Given below is one TCR beta chain in context. Its antigen is unknown. Germline-derived CDR1 and CDR2 are LNHDA and SQIVND (reference sequence). The CDR3 totals 15 residues. The V gene end was trimmed by 1 base and the J gene end by 4 bases; junction bases not matched to a gene: 3. These data belong to a study of cytomegalovirus exposure and HLA in healthy donors. Study-wide points: With DRB1 most and HLA-C fewest, TCR association rates differed between HLA loci in a later analysis. When presence/absence was analysed, sequencing depth was taken to be roughly uniform across donors. Overall, around 160 TCR beta chains were annotated as cytomegalovirus-associated.

Primers included in the PCR were 60 Vbeta and 13 Jbeta primers. TCRdb's table, derived via immunoSEQ multiplex PCR, lists solely in-frame clones and lacks some. The sample has roughly 130,000 clones, approximately 70% seen once. Sequencing input: PBMCs. The chain uses TRBV19 and TRBJ2-7, with 11 nucleotides matching TRBD2. The clonotype comes from a woman aged 55-70 years in good health and CMV-seropositive. As DNA, the CDR3 is TGTGCCAGTAGTATAGGAACTAGCGGGAGATACGAGCAGTACTTC. Its translation: CASSIGTSGRYEQYF.